The rows below give T cell receptor beta chains drawn from one sample of a study of T cells after yellow fever vaccination. TCRdb analysed the 5' RACE reads with MiXCR anew, one entry per CDR3 protein. The sample shows more than 200,000 distinct CDR3 sequences, approximately 3.8% of them seen only once. This specimen was PBMCs, taken 15 days after the yellow fever booster vaccination. The origin of the receptors is a man between 18 and 29 years old who received the YFV17D yellow fever vaccine. CDR3s leave out the opening cysteine and the closing phenylalanine or tryptophan. Sizes are listed as once, few or many counts, or a class when the clone is expanded.

J	V	size	CDR3
TRBJ2-1	TRBV5-1	many	ASRQGTAVYYEQF
TRBJ2-1	TRBV5-1	many	ASSLVPGAYNEQF
TRBJ2-1	TRBV6-5	many	ASRERASGYEGEQF
TRBJ2-3	TRBV20-1	many	SARGRRGGRTDTQY
TRBJ2-3	TRBV2	many	ASSVQEDTQY
TRBJ1-1	TRBV5-1	many	ASSPGQGSRAF
TRBJ2-3	TRBV5-6	many	ASSLRVDTDTQY
TRBJ2-5	TRBV6-5	many	ASSSSGGETQY
TRBJ2-1	TRBV9	many	ASSDLAGGSHEQF
TRBJ2-1	TRBV5-1	many	ASSLSRSGGDEQF
TRBJ2-3	TRBV7-9	many	ASSLPGGTDTQY
TRBJ1-1	TRBV7-9	many	ASSFGTGFLDTEAF
TRBJ1-1	TRBV16	few	ASSQGGANTEAF
TRBJ1-1	TRBV7-2	many	ASSSGFMYTEAF
TRBJ2-5	TRBV28	many	ASSSPTGTGVETQY
TRBJ1-3	TRBV5-1	many	ASSLGFSGNTIY
TRBJ2-2	TRBV19	many	ASSSPPGGQINTGELF
TRBJ1-4	TRBV6-1	many	ASSPDRETGKLF
TRBJ2-7	TRBV25-1	many	ASTGTGGSEQY
TRBJ2-3	TRBV4-1	many	ASSQGTFDTQY
TRBJ2-5	TRBV4-3	many	ASSQGVGREQETQY
TRBJ1-6	TRBV7-9	many	ASIRTGRNSPLH
TRBJ2-6	TRBV5-4	many	ASSLGTGGFSGANVLT